The source of this T cell receptor (beta chain) is a study of T cell changes during pregnancy in multiple sclerosis. CDR3 length: 16 amino acids. Germline V gene data show CDR1 as LGHNA and CDR2 as YSLEER. Trimming shortened V by 4 bases and J by 2 bases, and 16 bases separated the two germline ends. Profiling relied on immunoSEQ multiplex PCR, and the TCRdb table lists in-frame clones only, not all of them. The repertoire includes under 50,000 clones, 92% of them detected once, and approximately 0.39% sits in the top ten. This chain links TRBV4-3 with TRBJ2-3; D call uncertain. This clonotype originated in a female donor in good health, enrolled as a control in a pregnancy study. The sequencing used CD4+ T cells from peripheral blood mononuclear cells, collected in the second trimester of pregnancy. This CDR3 is CASSPLNPSTTDTQYF. Here the CDR3 DNA reads TGCGCCAGCAGCCCCCTAAACCCAAGTACCACAGATACGCAGTATTTT.